The next 11 T cell receptor beta chains were all read from a single sample in a study of blood T cell repertoires in COVID-19. The table came from immunoSEQ multiplex PCR; TCRdb's copy has only in-frame clones and leaves some out. The sample has about 180,000 clones, roughly 88% seen once. The material sequenced was peripheral blood. These TCRs come from a woman in her 30s with acute or convalescent COVID-19.

The J gene is TRBJ1-1, the V gene TRBV3-1 (or the pseudogene TRBV3-2); no definite D call. The CDR3 spans 12 residues. Trimming stripped 0 bases from V and 10 bases from J, with 9 bases between. Germline lookup yields CDR1 LGHDT and CDR2 YNNKEL (reference sequence). The CDR3 loop reads CASSQDRRGAFF. The DNA for the CDR3 is TGTGCCAGCAGCCAAGATAGGCGGGGAGCTTTCTTT.

The chain is built from TRBV10-1 and TRBJ2-7; 7 bases line up with TRBD2. V lost 10 bases and J lost 7; bases outside the gene matches: 16. Germline values: CDR1 WNHNN, CDR2 SYGVQD (reference sequence). The CDR3 covers 14 residues. For the CDR3, the DNA is TGCGCCACTTCGGGAGGCCCGTCTCCCCGAGAGCAGTACTTC. This gives the protein CATSGGPSPREQYF.

This clone was counted a few times. V is TRBV20-1 and J is TRBJ2-5, with D possibly TRBD2 on 6 matching bases. V was pared by 3 bases and J by 3 bases, with 11 bases between. The CDR3 contains 13 residues. Germline assignment: CDR1 DFQATT and CDR2 SNEGSKA (reference sequence). This CDR3 reads CSASPASEETQYF. In nucleotides, the CDR3 is TGCAGTGCTAGTCCGGCTAGCGAAGAGACCCAGTACTTC.

The rearrangement uses TRBV2 and TRBJ2-1, with TRBD2 as a possible D gene (5 bases). The length of the CDR3 is 12 residues. Germline CDR1 is SNHLY and CDR2 is FYNNEI. The V end lost 5 bases, the J end lost 8 bases, and 10 bases lay between the germline ends. CDR3 sequence (DNA): TGTGCCAGCAGTCCGGACTTCGATGAGCAGTTCTTC. It codes for CASSPDFDEQFF.

This clone was detected only once. This rearrangement joins TRBV19 to TRBJ2-2; D unresolved. The ends were cut back, 4 bases at V and 1 base at J, with 4 bases in the middle. Germline values: CDR1 LNHDA, CDR2 SQIVND (reference sequence). CDR3 length equals 13 residues. This CDR3 is CASSSGNTGELFF. CDR3 nucleotide sequence: TGTGCCAGTAGTAGCGGGAACACCGGGGAGCTGTTTTTT. The whole variable domain, remainder taken from reference TRBV19 and TRBJ2-2, is DGGITQSPKYLFRKEGQNVTLSCEQNLNHDAMYWYRQDPGQGLRLIYYSQIVNDFQKGDIAEGYSVSREKKESFPLTVTSAQKNPTAFYLCASSSGNTGELFFGEGSRLTVL.

The chain employs TRBV7-8 and TRBJ2-3, with D tentatively TRBD2 (6 bases). V lost 5 bases to trimming and J lost 6 bases, with 21 bases between them. The CDR3 totals 16 residues. CDR1 is SGHVS, CDR2 FQNEAQ, per germline. This chain's CDR3 is CASSPRGSYRRDTQYF. The CDR3 DNA is TGTGCCAGCAGCCCGCGGGGCTCTTATAGGCGGGATACGCAGTATTTT.

The chain uses TRBV11-1 and TRBJ2-5; D ambiguous. With 2 bases removed from V and 1 base from J, the gap between germline ends came to 5 bases. Germline-derived CDR1 and CDR2 are SGHAT and FQDESV (reference sequence). CDR3 length: 13 amino acids. The CDR3 nucleotides read TGTGCCAGCAGCTTATCGGGCCAAGAGACCCAGTACTTC. Encoded protein: CASSLSGQETQYF.

This clone is a singleton in its sample. The chain has TRBV7-8 and TRBJ1-1, with a weak D call TRBD1 (6 bases). Germline CDR1 SGHVS, CDR2 FQNEAQ. This CDR3 region has 13 residues. V was clipped by 10 bases and J by 1 base, with 13 bases between them. This chain's CDR3 is CATQRGTNTEAFF. In nucleotides, the CDR3 is TGTGCCACCCAGAGGGGGACGAACACTGAAGCTTTCTTT. The complete variable domain, with remaining parts taken from reference TRBV7-8 and TRBJ1-1, reads GAGVSQSPRYKVAKRGQDVALRCDPISGHVSLFWYQQALGQGPEFLTYFQNEAQLDKSGLPSDRFFAERPEGSVSTLKIQRTQQEDSAVYLCATQRGTNTEAFFGQGTRLTVV.

V and J are TRBV28 and TRBJ2-3; D unresolved. CDR1 and CDR2 from the germline V gene are MDHEN and SYDVKM. CDR3 length equals 13 residues. V gave up 2 bases and J gave up 2 bases, with 5 bases separating them. The CDR3 loop reads CASSLGNTDTQYF. As DNA, the CDR3 is TGTGCCAGCAGTTTAGGCAACACAGATACGCAGTATTTT.

This clone was counted a single time. The chain joins TRBV6-5 to TRBJ1-6, with D perhaps matching TRBD1 (6 bases). V shed 6 bases and J shed 5 bases, with 11 bases lying between them. CDR3 length: 14 residues. Germline-derived CDR1 and CDR2 are MNHEY and SVGAGI. The CDR3 is CASRVDSNNSPLHF. The DNA for the CDR3 is TGTGCCAGCAGGGTGGACAGCAATAATTCACCCCTCCACTTT.

This chain uses TRBV2 with TRBJ2-3; 10 bases are shared with TRBD2. The CDR3 spans 13 residues. V was pared by 6 bases and J by 3 bases, with 0 bases of the junction left unmatched. The germline CDR1 and CDR2 sequences are SNHLY and FYNNEI. The CDR3 coding sequence is TGTGCCAGCAGGGGACTAGCGACAGATACGCAGTATTTT. This translates into CASRGLATDTQYF.